The 15 T cell receptor beta chains given below trace back to one sample, sequenced in a study of blood T cell repertoires in COVID-19. Assay: immunoSEQ multiplex PCR; the TCRdb copy retains only in-frame clones and omits some. The sample yields 100,000 to 150,000 clones, around 87% seen once. Sequencing was carried out using peripheral blood. The origin of the receptors is an older woman with acute or convalescent COVID-19.

The chain couples TRBV24-1 to TRBJ2-1; maybe TRBD2 (6 bases). The CDR3 extends over 15 amino acids. CDR1 and CDR2 from the germline V gene are KGHDR and SFDVKD. V lost 7 bases and J lost 0, with 12 bases in between. Written as DNA, the CDR3 is TGTGCCACCAGCACCCAGGGAGGCTCCTACAATGAGCAGTTCTTC. This encodes CATSTQGGSYNEQFF.

This chain connects TRBV6-1 to TRBJ1-1, with 7 bases fitting TRBD1. The CDR3 is 14 amino acids. The V and J ends lost 2 bases and 5 bases, in that order; junction bases with no gene match: 5. Germline V gene data show CDR1 as MNHNS and CDR2 as SASEGT. The CDR3 loop reads CASSERGGATEAFF. CDR3 nucleotides: TGTGCCAGCAGTGAAAGAGGGGGCGCAACTGAAGCTTTCTTT.

The V gene is TRBV28, the J gene TRBJ2-5; 7 bases map to TRBD1. The CDR3 runs 14 residues. The V segment lost 4 bases and the J segment 5 bases; nucleotides outside the gene matches: 7. CDR1 is MDHEN, CDR2 SYDVKM, per germline. CDR3 region: CASSWDSGLETQYF. CDR3 bases: TGTGCCAGCAGTTGGGACAGTGGGCTGGAGACCCAGTACTTC.

The chain employs TRBV4-1 and TRBJ1-2; 7 nucleotides match TRBD1. Trimming took 2 bases from V and 8 from J; bases not matched to a gene: 8. Per the germline V gene, CDR1 is MGHRA and CDR2 is YSYEKL. The CDR3 loop spans 14 amino acids. Written as DNA, the CDR3 is TGCGCCAGCAGCCAACCCCGGACAGGCCAAGGCTACACCTTC. Its protein product is CASSQPRTGQGYTF.

The chain recombines TRBV3-1 (or the pseudogene TRBV3-2) with TRBJ1-5; 7 positions match TRBD1. V lost 1 base and J lost 7; bases outside the gene matches: 10. Germline CDR1 LGHDT, CDR2 YNNKEL (reference sequence). CDR3 length: 16 residues. CDR3 in amino acids: CASSQGGTAASQPQHF. CDR3 nucleotide sequence: TGTGCCAGCAGCCAAGGGGGGACAGCCGCAAGCCAGCCCCAGCATTTT.

About this clone itself: One end of the junction does not line up with germline, which may come from a read error. The chain is built from TRBV12-3 or TRBV12-4 and TRBJ2-1; D remains ambiguous. The CDR3 is 13 residues long. CDR3 loop: CASSLSYAADPLF. The CDR3 nucleotides read TGTGCCAGCAGTTTGAGCTACGCGGCCGATCCTCTCTTC.

The chain joins TRBV27 to TRBJ2-2, with 8 bases that match TRBD1. The V and J ends lost 5 bases and 5 bases, in that order; junction bases with no gene match: 4. The CDR3 is 14 amino acids. The germline V gene has CDR1 MNHEY and CDR2 SMNVEV (reference sequence). CDR3 in DNA: TGTGCCAGCAGTCGAAACAGGGGGACCGGGGAGCTGTTTTTT. It codes for CASSRNRGTGELFF.

The chain employs TRBV5-1 and TRBJ2-1, with 9 bases matching TRBD2. Trimming at V came to 0 bases and at J to 6 bases, leaving 4 bases not matched to a gene. This CDR3 comprises 15 residues. CDR1 is SGHRS, CDR2 YFSETQ, per germline. CDR3 sequence: CASSLVAGVTNEQFF. The CDR3 coding sequence is TGCGCCAGCAGCTTGGTAGCGGGAGTTACCAATGAGCAGTTCTTC.

This clone appeared once. The chain couples TRBV5-1 to TRBJ2-2; the match to TRBD1 covers 8 bases. The V gene end was trimmed by 0 bases and the J gene end by 7 bases; junction bases not matched to a gene: 5. CDR3 length: 15 residues. CDR1 is SGHRS and CDR2 is YFSETQ in the germline V gene. For the CDR3, the DNA is TGCGCCAGCAGCTTGGCGGCAGGGGGCCACGGGGAGCTGTTTTTT. Encoded protein: CASSLAAGGHGELFF.

The chain has TRBV4-2 and TRBJ2-3; maybe TRBD2 (5 bases). Germline-derived CDR1 and CDR2 are LGHNA and YNFKEQ. The CDR3 spans 15 residues. V was cut by 0 bases and J by 5 bases, with 12 bases left in between. The CDR3 DNA follows: TGTGCCAGCAGCCAAGATGAACTAGATAGAGATACGCAGTATTTT. This sequence encodes CASSQDELDRDTQYF.

J is TRBJ1-5 and V is TRBV6-5, with D perhaps TRBD1 (6 bases). V lost 4 bases, J lost 6 bases, and 10 bases lay in between. The CDR3 has 13 amino acids. Germline CDR1 MNHEY, CDR2 SVGAGI. CDR3 sequence (DNA): TGTGCCAGCAGTTTGGCCAGGGGTCAGCCCCAGCATTTT. Translation gives CASSLARGQPQHF.

V usage is TRBV27 and J usage is TRBJ1-1, with 8 bases fitting TRBD1. The CDR3 spans 13 residues. Losses at the gene ends were 7 bases for V and 5 bases for J; bases not matched to a gene: 6. CDR1 is MNHEY, CDR2 SMNVEV, per germline (reference sequence). The DNA of the CDR3 is TGTGCCAGCATTAGACAGGGGTCGACTGAAGCTTTCTTT. It translates to CASIRQGSTEAFF.

About this clone itself: A read error may account for a junction end that differs from germline. The chain is built from TRBV6-6 and TRBJ1-2; D might be TRBD1 (5 bases). CDR3 length: 12 residues. From germline, CDR1 is MNHNY and CDR2 SVGAGI (reference sequence). The CDR3 DNA sequence: TGTGCCAGCAGTTACTCGATGGGCGGGACTTCCTTC. Translation gives CASSYSMGGTSF.

The genes are TRBV28 and TRBJ2-2, with 9 bases that match TRBD2. This CDR3 contains 14 residues. J gave up 6 bases and V 7 bases, and 6 bases lay outside the gene matches. Germline V CDR1 and CDR2: MDHEN, SYDVKM. The CDR3 sequence is CASTMTSGAGELFF. The CDR3 nucleotides are TGTGCCAGCACCATGACTAGCGGCGCCGGGGAGCTGTTTTTT.

This chain joins TRBV5-1 and TRBJ1-1; 7 positions agree with TRBD1. Germline-derived CDR1 and CDR2 are SGHRS and YFSETQ. V lost 4 bases, J lost 0 bases, and 6 bases stayed unmatched. The CDR3 contains 15 residues. The CDR3 is CASSRTGQLNTEAFF. CDR3 nucleotide sequence: TGCGCCAGCAGCAGAACGGGACAGTTGAACACTGAAGCTTTCTTT.